This TCR beta chain comes out of a study of cytomegalovirus exposure and HLA in healthy donors. CDR1 is MNHEY, CDR2 SMNVEV, per germline (reference sequence). V was pared by 5 bases and J by 7 bases, with 5 bases of the junction left unmatched. This CDR3 region has 13 residues. 13 Jbeta primers and 60 Vbeta primers were used for the PCR. Generated by immunoSEQ multiplex PCR, the TCRdb table keeps only in-frame clones and is missing some. The sample has 80,000 or so clones; around 68% are singletons. As regards this clone: What it recognizes is unknown.

Findings and limits, study-wide: The study recorded 150 to 200 TCR beta chains that were cytomegalovirus-associated. Follow-up analysis seemed to connect common viral pathogens with several of the most significant clusters identified. Rare sequences made up most TCRs, while some public TCRs were found in many donors.

This TCR came from a man aged 25 to 45 in good health and CMV-seropositive. The chain links TRBV27 to TRBJ1-2; 9 bases agree with TRBD1. Material: PBMCs. CDR3 sequence reads: CASSPQGAGGYTF. Written as DNA, the CDR3 is TGTGCCAGCAGTCCACAGGGGGCGGGTGGCTACACCTTC.